This TCR beta chain was documented in a study of cytomegalovirus exposure and HLA in healthy donors. Primers included in the PCR were 60 Vbeta and 13 Jbeta primers. Only in-frame clones appear in the TCRdb table, and some are missing; sequencing was by immunoSEQ multiplex PCR. Among fewer than 200,000 clones listed, over 80% were seen once. Study-level findings and limits: Analysis was carried out at a later point, and it linked a missense DCLRE1C variant to TCR beta V- and J-gene trimming. Reportedly, cytomegalovirus status was diagnosed with high sensitivity and specificity. A later look showed TCR association rates differing by HLA locus, highest for DRB1 and lowest for HLA-C.

On this clone itself: Its antigen remains unknown.

Nominal health characterized the donors when sampled, though unrecorded immune exposures were likely. V lost 0 bases, J lost 4 bases, and 6 bases stayed unmatched. The CDR3 contains 16 residues. CDR1 SGDLS and CDR2 YYNGEE come from the germline V gene. Sequenced sample: PBMCs. The V gene is TRBV9, the J gene TRBJ2-3; 9 nucleotides agree with TRBD1. This receptor was obtained from a woman aged 45-65 years in good health and CMV-seropositive. The CDR3 sequence: CASSVDPGQGPDTQYF. Here the CDR3 DNA reads TGTGCCAGCAGCGTAGATCCGGGACAGGGACCAGATACGCAGTATTTT.